This passage covers 2 T cell receptor beta chains from one sample sequenced in a study of T-cell reconstitution after alpha-beta-depleted transplantation in children. This sample's TCRbeta library carried unique molecular identifier barcodes. TCRdb re-called the PCR reads through MiXCR, storing one row per CDR3 protein. The repertoire holds 220,000 or so distinct CDR3 sequences, with roughly 8.2% as singletons. This sample comprised PBMCs, mostly from graft donor cells, obtained 180 days after TCRalphabeta/CD19-depleted stem cell transplant. These TCRs come from a male patient aged 10 to 17 who had a stem cell transplant for acute lymphoblastic leukemia, so the T cells may come from the graft donor.

This clonotype was found many times. The chain employs TRBV7-9 and TRBJ2-1; 12 nucleotides match TRBD2. Germline values: CDR1 SEHNR, CDR2 FQNEAQ (reference sequence). The CDR3 is 16 residues long. Unmatched junction bases numbered 6, after V lost 4 bases and J lost 5 bases. Here the CDR3 DNA reads TGTGCCAGCAGCTCACCCGGGACTAGCGGGCACAATGAGCAGTTCTTC. Protein sequence: CASSSPGTSGHNEQFF.

This clonotype has just a few counts. The chain is built from TRBV29-1 and TRBJ1-2, with a possible D match to TRBD1 (6 bases). Germline V lookup: CDR1 SQVTM, CDR2 ANQGSEA. The length of the CDR3 is 16 residues. Trimming shortened V by 0 bases and J by 0 bases, and 14 bases separated the two germline ends. This CDR3 reads CSVEDPQGTPNYGYTF. The DNA of the CDR3 is TGCAGCGTTGAAGACCCTCAGGGGACCCCTAACTATGGCTACACCTTC. The variable domain in full, completed from reference TRBV29-1 and TRBJ1-2, reads SAVISQKPSRDICQRGTSLTIQCQVDSQVTMMFWYRQQPGQSLTLIATANQGSEATYESGFVIDKFPISRPNLTFSTLTVSNMSPEDSSIYLCSVEDPQGTPNYGYTFGSGTRLTVV.